A selection of T cell receptor beta chains follows, all from one sample in a study of shared clonotypes between healthy human individuals. Sequenced by immunoSEQ multiplex PCR; TCRdb stores in-frame clones only, minus some. The data contain hundreds of thousands of clones, less than 96% of them singletons. The sequencing sample was made of naive CD4+ T cells sorted from blood. The receptors were sampled from a young woman in good health. Both conserved end residues are part of each CDR3. The D gene is left open where the match is weak. Expanded clones get a size class; other rows say once, few or many, or leave the size out.

14	TRBV4-1	NA	TRBJ2-1	NA	TGCGCCAGCAGCCAAGACGTCCCCTCGGGTGAGCAGTTCTTC	CASSQDVPSGEQFF
15	TRBV28	NA	TRBJ2-7	NA	TGTGCCAGCAGTTCCCCGCGCCCAGTACCCTACGAGCAGTACTTC	CASSSPRPVPYEQYF
14	TRBV30	NA	TRBJ2-7	NA	TGTGCCTGGAGAATGTGGGGACAACACTACGAGCAGTACTTC	CAWRMWGQHYEQYF
14	TRBV11-3	NA	TRBJ1-2	NA	TGTGCCAGCAGCTTAGTGTTTTCCAACTATGGCTACACCTTC	CASSLVFSNYGYTF
14	TRBV28	TRBD1	TRBJ2-7	NA	TGTGCCAGCAGAAAGGGACAGGGGAGCTACGAGCAGTACTTC	CASRKGQGSYEQYF
14	TRBV6-1	NA	TRBJ1-5	NA	TGTGCCAGCAAGCGGGGGCAGGCGGATCAGCCCCAGCATTTT	CASKRGQADQPQHF
14	TRBV5-1	NA	TRBJ1-3	NA	TGCGCCAGCAGCCTAGAAGACTCTGGAAACACCATATATTTT	CASSLEDSGNTIYF
13	TRBV7-3	NA	TRBJ1-1	few	TGTGCCAGCAGCTTAACGGCGGGGACTGAAGCTTTCTTT	CASSLTAGTEAFF
14	TRBV7-9	NA	TRBJ2-7	NA	TGTGCCAGCAGCCAAACAGGGAGAGTCGACGAGCAGTACTTC	CASSQTGRVDEQYF
15	TRBV28	NA	TRBJ2-7	NA	TGTGCCAGCAGTACGGCCGGGACCGAGCAGTACGAGCAGTACTTC	CASSTAGTEQYEQYF
15	TRBV5-8	TRBD1	TRBJ1-2	NA	TGTGCCAGCAGCTTGAAGGGACAGGGGAACTATGGCTACACCTTC	CASSLKGQGNYGYTF
15	TRBV5-1	TRBD2	TRBJ2-3	NA	TGCGCCAGCAGCAGGACTAGCGGGGTCACAGATACGCAGTATTTT	CASSRTSGVTDTQYF
18	TRBV6-4	TRBD2	TRBJ2-1	NA	TGTGCCAGCAGCCTTAGCGGGAGCACCTCCGTCTCCTACAATGAGCAGTTCTTC	CASSLSGSTSVSYNEQFF
16	TRBV9	TRBD1	TRBJ2-7	NA	TGTGCCAGCAGCGCCGAAACAGGGGCCTACTCCTACGAGCAGTACTTC	CASSAETGAYSYEQYF
13	TRBV18	NA	TRBJ1-1	NA	TGTGCCAGCTCACCCGGGACCGAGGACCGAGCTTTCTTT	CASSPGTEDRAFF
16	TRBV19	TRBD1	TRBJ2-6	once	TGTGCCAGTAGTTCGGGACAGGGGGCTGGGGCCAACGTCCTGACTTTC	CASSSGQGAGANVLTF
16	TRBV7-2	TRBD2	TRBJ2-2	once	TGTGCCAGCAGCCCCCCGGCTAGCGGGGGAACCGGGGAGCTGTTTTTT	CASSPPASGGTGELFF
13	TRBV5-1	NA	TRBJ2-2	NA	TGCGCCAGCTGCAGGGGGGACACCGGGGAGCTGTTTTTT	CASCRGDTGELFF
18	TRBV2	TRBD1	TRBJ1-1	NA	TGTGCCAGCAGTGATCTAGGCATCCGGAGGACAGGTAACACTGAAGCTTTCTTT	CASSDLGIRRTGNTEAFF
15	TRBV6-5	TRBD1	TRBJ1-1	NA	TGTGCCAGCAGTTCCGACAGGGGGGCGAACACTGAAGCTTTCTTT	CASSSDRGANTEAFF
15	TRBV5-6	NA	TRBJ1-3	NA	TGTGCCAGCAGCTTGAGGGCGGGCCAGGGAAACACCATATATTTT	CASSLRAGQGNTIYF
17	TRBV11-2	TRBD2	TRBJ2-3	NA	TGTGCCAGCAGCCCCCGGGGGTTAGCGGGAGGCACAGATACGCAGTATTTT	CASSPRGLAGGTDTQYF
14	TRBV18	TRBD1	TRBJ2-1	once	TGTGCCAGCTCGACAGGGGCCATCTACAATGAGCAGTTCTTC	CASSTGAIYNEQFF